Detailed here is one TCR beta chain. Its antigen remains unknown. The sample comes from a study of response to subunit inactivated influenza vaccine. General study findings and limits: The authors put forward the suggestion that each seasonal influenza vaccination may bring in only a limited number of new T cells.

TCRdb ran MiXCR on the RT-PCR reads and lists one entry per CDR3 protein. The sample contains about 530,000 distinct CDR3 sequences, under 15% of which appear only once. V lost 4 bases and J lost 5; bases outside the gene matches: 2. This CDR3 contains 13 residues. CDR1 and CDR2 (germline): ENHRY, SYGVKD. The material was PBMCs from blood, obtained more than 35 days after vaccination. The chain links TRBV10-3 to TRBJ2-7, with 10 positions matching TRBD2. This receptor was taken from a man aged 50 to 59 who received an inactivated influenza vaccine. Here the CDR3 DNA reads TGTGCCATCAGTGGCCTAGCGGGAGACGAGCAGTACTTC. As protein: CAISGLAGDEQYF.